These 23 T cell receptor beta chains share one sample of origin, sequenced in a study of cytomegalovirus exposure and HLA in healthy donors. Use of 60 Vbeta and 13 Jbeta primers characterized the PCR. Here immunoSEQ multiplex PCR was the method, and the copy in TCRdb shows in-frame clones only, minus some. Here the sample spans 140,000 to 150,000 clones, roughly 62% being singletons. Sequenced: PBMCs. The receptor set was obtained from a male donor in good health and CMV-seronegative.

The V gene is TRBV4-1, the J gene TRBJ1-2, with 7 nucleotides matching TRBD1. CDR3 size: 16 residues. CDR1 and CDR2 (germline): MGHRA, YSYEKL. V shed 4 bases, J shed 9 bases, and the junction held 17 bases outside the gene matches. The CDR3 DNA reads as TGCGCCAGCAGCCGGGCACCCGACAGGGATGGTTTGCGCTACACCTTC. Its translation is CASSRAPDRDGLRYTF.

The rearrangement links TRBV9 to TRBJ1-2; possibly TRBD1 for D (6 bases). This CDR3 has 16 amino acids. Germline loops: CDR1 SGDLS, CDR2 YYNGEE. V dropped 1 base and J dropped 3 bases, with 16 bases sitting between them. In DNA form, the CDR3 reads TGTGCCAGCAGCGTAAGGGCGGGGGCGCGGTACTATGGCTACACCTTC. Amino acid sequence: CASSVRAGARYYGYTF.

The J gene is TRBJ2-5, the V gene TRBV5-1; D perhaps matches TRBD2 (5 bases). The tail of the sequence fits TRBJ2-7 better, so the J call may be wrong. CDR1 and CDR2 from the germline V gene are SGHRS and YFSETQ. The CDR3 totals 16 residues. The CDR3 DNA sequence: TGCGCCAGCAGCTTGTATCCCGGGGAATTGGCCTACGAGCAGTACTTC. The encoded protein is CASSLYPGELAYEQYF.

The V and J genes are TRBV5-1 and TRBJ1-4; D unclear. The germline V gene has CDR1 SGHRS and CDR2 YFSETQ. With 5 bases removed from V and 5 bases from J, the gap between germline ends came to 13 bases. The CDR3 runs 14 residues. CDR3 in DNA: TGCGCCAGCAGAGGTTCGGGGATAAATGAAAAACTGTTTTTT. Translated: CASRGSGINEKLFF.

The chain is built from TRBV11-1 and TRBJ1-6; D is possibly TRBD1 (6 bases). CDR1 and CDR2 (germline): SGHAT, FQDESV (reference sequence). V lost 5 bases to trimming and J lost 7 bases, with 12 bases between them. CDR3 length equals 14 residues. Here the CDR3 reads CASSLQGGNSPLHF. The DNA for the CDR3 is TGTGCCAGCAGCCTACAGGGTGGGAATTCACCCCTCCACTTT.

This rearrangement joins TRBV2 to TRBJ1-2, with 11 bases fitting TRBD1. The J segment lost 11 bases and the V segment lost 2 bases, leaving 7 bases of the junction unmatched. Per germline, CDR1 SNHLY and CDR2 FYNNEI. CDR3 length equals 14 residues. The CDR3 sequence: CASSESRTGGWYTF. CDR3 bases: TGTGCCAGCAGTGAAAGTCGGACAGGGGGCTGGTACACCTTC.

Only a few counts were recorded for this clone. The CDR3: CASSPPQGASGNTIYF. The CDR3 DNA reads as TGTGCCAGCAGCCCTCCACAGGGGGCGTCGGGAAACACCATATATTTT. This chain uses TRBV28 with TRBJ1-3; 9 nucleotides line up with TRBD1. V lost 6 bases, J lost 4 bases, and 10 bases stayed unmatched. Germline assignment: CDR1 MDHEN and CDR2 SYDVKM. CDR3 size: 16 residues.

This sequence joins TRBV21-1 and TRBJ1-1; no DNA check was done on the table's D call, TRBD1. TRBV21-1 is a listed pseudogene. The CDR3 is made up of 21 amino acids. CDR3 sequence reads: CASTSKGTVRTVLRENTEAFF. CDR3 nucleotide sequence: TGTGCCAGCACCAGTAAGGGCACCGTTCGGACAGTCCTGAGGGAGAACACTGAAGCTTTCTTT.

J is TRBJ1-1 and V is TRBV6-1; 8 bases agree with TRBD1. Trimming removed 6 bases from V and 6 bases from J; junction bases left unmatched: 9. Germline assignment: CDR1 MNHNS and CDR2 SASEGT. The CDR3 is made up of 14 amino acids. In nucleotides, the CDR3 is TGTGCCAGCAGGGGGACAGGTGGGACTTCTGAAGCTTTCTTT. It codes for CASRGTGGTSEAFF.

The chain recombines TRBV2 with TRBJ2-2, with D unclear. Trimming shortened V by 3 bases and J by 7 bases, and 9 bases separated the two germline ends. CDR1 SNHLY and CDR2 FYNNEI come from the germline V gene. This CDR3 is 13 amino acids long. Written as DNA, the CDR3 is TGTGCCAGCAGTGATTCGAGTGACGGGGAGCTGTTTTTT. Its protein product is CASSDSSDGELFF.

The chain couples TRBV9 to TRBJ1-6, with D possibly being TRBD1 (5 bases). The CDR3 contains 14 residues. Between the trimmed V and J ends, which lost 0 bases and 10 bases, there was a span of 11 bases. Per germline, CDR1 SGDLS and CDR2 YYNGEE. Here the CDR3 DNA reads TGTGCCAGCAGCGTAGCGGGGGAGGGCTCACCCCTCCACTTT. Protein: CASSVAGEGSPLHF.

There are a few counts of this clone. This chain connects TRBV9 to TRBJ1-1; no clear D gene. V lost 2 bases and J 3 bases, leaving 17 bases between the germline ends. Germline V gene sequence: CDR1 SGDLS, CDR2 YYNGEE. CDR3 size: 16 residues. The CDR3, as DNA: TGTGCCAGCAGCGTTGCGGGAGGGCCTTGGGACACTGAAGCTTTCTTT. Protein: CASSVAGGPWDTEAFF.

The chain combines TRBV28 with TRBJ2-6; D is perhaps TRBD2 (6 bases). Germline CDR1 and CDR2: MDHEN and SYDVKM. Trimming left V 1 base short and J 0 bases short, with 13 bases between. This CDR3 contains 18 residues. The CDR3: CASSLFQEGNSGANVLTF. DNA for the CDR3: TGTGCCAGCAGTTTATTCCAGGAGGGTAACTCTGGGGCCAACGTCCTGACTTTC.

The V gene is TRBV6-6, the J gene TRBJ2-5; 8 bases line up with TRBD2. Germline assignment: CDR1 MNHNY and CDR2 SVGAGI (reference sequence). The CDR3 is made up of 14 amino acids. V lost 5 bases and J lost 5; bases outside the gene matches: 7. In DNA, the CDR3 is TGTGCCAGCAGTCCGGGGGGCGGGGGGGAGACCCAGTACTTC. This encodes CASSPGGGGETQYF.

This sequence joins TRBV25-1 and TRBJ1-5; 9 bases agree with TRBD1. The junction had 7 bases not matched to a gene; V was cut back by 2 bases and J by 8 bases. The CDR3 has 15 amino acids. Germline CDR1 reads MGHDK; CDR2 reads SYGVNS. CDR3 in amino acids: CASSETGGSWEPQHF. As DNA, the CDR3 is TGTGCCAGCAGTGAAACAGGGGGCTCTTGGGAGCCCCAGCATTTT.

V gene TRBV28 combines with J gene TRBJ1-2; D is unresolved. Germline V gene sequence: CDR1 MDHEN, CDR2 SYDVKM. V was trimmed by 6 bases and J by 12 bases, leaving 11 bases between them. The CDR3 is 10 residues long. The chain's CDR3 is CASRDQTDTF. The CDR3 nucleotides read TGTGCCAGCAGAGACCAGACTGACACCTTC.

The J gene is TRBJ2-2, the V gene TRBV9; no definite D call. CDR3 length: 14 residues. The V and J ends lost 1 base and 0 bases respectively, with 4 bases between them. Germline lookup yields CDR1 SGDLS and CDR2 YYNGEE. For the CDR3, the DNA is TGTGCCAGCAGCGTACAATCGAACACCGGGGAGCTGTTTTTT. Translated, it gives CASSVQSNTGELFF.

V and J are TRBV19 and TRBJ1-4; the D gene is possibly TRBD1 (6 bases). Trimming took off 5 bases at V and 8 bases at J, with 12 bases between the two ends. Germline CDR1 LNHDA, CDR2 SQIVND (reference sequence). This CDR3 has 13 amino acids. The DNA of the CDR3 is TGTGCCAGTAGTGTGGGGGGGCGCGAAAAACTGTTTTTT. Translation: CASSVGGREKLFF.

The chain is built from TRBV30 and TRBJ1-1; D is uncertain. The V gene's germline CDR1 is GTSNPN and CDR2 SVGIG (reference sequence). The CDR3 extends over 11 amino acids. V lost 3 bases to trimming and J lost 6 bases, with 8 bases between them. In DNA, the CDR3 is TGTGCCTGGAGCGACTACGCTGAAGCTTTCTTT. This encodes CAWSDYAEAFF.

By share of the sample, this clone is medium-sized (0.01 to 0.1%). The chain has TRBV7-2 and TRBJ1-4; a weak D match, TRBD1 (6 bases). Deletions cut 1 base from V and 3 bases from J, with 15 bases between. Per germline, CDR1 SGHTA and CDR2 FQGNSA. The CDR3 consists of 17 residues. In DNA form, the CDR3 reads TGTGCCAGCAGCTTAGTGGTCCACAGGGCGTCTAATGAAAAACTGTTTTTT. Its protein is CASSLVVHRASNEKLFF.

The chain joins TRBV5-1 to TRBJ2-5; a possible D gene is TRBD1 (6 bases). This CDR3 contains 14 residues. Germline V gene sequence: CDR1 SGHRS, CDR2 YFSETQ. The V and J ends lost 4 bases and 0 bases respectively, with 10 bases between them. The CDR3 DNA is TGCGCCAGCAGCGTCCGGGACAACCAAGAGACCCAGTACTTC. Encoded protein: CASSVRDNQETQYF.

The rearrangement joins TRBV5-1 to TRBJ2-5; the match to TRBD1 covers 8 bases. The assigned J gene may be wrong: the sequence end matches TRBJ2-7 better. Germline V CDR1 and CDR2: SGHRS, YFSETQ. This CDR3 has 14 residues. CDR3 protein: CASSTLGQVNEQYF. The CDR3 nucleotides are TGCGCCAGCAGCACGCTGGGACAGGTGAACGAGCAGTACTTC.

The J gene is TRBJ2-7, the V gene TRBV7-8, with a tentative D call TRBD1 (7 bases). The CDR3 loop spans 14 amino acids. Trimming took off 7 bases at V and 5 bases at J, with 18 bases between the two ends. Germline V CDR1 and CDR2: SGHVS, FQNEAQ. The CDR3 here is CASKGRGATHEQYF. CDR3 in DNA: TGTGCCAGCAAGGGCAGGGGGGCGACCCACGAGCAGTACTTC.